The present entry profiles one T cell receptor (beta chain) with its context. Per germline, CDR1 MNHEY and CDR2 SMNVEV (reference sequence). The CDR3 consists of 13 residues. Trimming removed 3 bases from V and 3 bases from J, with 9 bases in between. The data originate from a study of blood T cell repertoires in COVID-19. About the research overall: There were acute and convalescent COVID-19 samples, and they came from the United States, Italy and Spain. PBMCs, B-cell-depleted T cells, or T cells were the source of the cDNA or gDNA that made up the material.

Per the original methods: Counts of nucleated cells, estimated from reference gene primer amplification, were obtained. Sequencing was performed with immunoSEQ multiplex PCR; in TCRdb, only in-frame clones are kept and a portion is missing. Clone size and the V and J calls come from that table; the DNA yielded D and trimming. The sample has about 250,000 clones; 75% to 85% are singletons. This receptor was obtained from a human donor in a cohort sampled during active COVID-19. This chain links TRBV27 with TRBJ2-7; TRBD2 is a possible D gene (5 bases). Sequencing was done on a sample of peripheral blood. CDR3 region: CASSFPGNYEQYF. CDR3 coding DNA: TGTGCCAGCAGTTTCCCGGGAAACTACGAGCAGTACTTC.